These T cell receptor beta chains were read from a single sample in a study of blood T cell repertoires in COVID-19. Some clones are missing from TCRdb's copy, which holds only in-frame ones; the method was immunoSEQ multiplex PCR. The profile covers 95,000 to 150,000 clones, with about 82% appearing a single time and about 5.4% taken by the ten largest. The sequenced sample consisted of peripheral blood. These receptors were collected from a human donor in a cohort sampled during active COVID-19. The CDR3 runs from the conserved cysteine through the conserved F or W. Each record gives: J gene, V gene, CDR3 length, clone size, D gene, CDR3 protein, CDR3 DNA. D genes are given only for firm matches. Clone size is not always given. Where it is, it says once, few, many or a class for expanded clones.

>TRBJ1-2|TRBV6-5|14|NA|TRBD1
CASRRQGNNYGYTF
TGTGCCAGCAGAAGACAGGGGAATAACTATGGCTACACCTTC
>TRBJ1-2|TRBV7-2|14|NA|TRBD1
CASSQDRGSYGYTF
TGTGCCAGCAGCCAGGACAGGGGAAGTTATGGCTACACCTTC
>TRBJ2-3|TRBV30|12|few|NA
CAWVRGSNTQYF
TGTGCCTGGGTTAGGGGGTCGAATACGCAGTATTTT
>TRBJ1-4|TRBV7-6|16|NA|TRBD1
CASSLAGTGGGEKLFF
TGTGCCAGCAGCTTGGCCGGGACAGGGGGCGGTGAAAAACTGTTTTTT
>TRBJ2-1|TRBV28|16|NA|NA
CASSLIGVGRDYEQFF
TGTGCCAGCAGTTTAATTGGTGTGGGTAGGGACTATGAGCAGTTCTTC
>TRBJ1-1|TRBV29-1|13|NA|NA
CSVELAGDTEAFF
TGCAGCGTTGAACTCGCAGGGGACACTGAAGCTTTCTTT
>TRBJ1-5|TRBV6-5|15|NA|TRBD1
CASRLDRDSNQPQHF
TGTGCCAGCAGACTCGACAGGGATAGCAATCAGCCCCAGCATTTT
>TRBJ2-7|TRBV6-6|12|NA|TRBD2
CAIAGGWYEQYF
TGTGCCATAGCGGGAGGTTGGTACGAGCAGTACTTC
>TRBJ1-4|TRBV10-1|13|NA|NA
CASRQGINEKLFF
TGCGCCAGCAGGCAGGGAATTAATGAAAAACTGTTTTTT
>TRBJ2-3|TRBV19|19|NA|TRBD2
CASRRDASGSWASTDTQYF
TGTGCCAGTAGGCGGGACGCTAGCGGGAGCTGGGCTAGCACAGATACGCAGTATTTT
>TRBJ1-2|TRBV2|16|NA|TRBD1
CASRTGQEPWDYGYTF
TGTGCCAGCAGGACTGGACAGGAGCCCTGGGACTATGGCTACACCTTC
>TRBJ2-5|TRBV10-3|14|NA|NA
CATSIDKYQETQYF
TGTGCCACCTCTATTGACAAGTACCAAGAGACCCAGTACTTC
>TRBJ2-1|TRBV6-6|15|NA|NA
CASSFGTRSYNEQFF
TGTGCCAGCAGCTTTGGAACTAGGTCCTACAATGAGCAGTTCTTC
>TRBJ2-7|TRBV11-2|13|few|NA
CASSLGPTTEQYF
TGTGCCAGCAGCTTAGGGCCCACTACCGAGCAGTACTTC
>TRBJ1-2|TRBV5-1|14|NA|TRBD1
CASSSGQPIEGYTF
TGCGCCAGCAGCTCGGGACAGCCGATCGAGGGCTACACCTTC
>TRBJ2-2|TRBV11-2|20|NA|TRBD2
CASSLDSRLAGQANTGELFF
TGTGCCAGCAGCTTAGATAGCCGGCTAGCGGGCCAAGCAAACACCGGGGAGCTGTTTTTT